This is a list of T cell receptor beta chains from one sample in a study of blood T cell repertoires in COVID-19. The data were produced by immunoSEQ multiplex PCR, yet TCRdb's version contains in-frame clones alone and is incomplete. The data show about 200,000 clones, around 84% seen once. The sequenced material came from peripheral blood. Receptors were obtained from a human donor in a cohort sampled during active COVID-19. Each CDR3 is given with its conserved first and last residue.

v_call: TRBV3-1/TRBV3-2
cdr3_aa: CASSQGLAVNSYEQYF

v_call: TRBV25-1
cdr3_aa: CASSETGGGQPQHF

v_call: TRBV6-5
cdr3_aa: CASTLGNTIYF

v_call: TRBV5-6
cdr3_aa: CASSRFGTSGGLNTGELFF

v_call: TRBV28
cdr3_aa: CASSLTGDLDSGELFF

v_call: TRBV18
cdr3_aa: CASSSGNEQFF

v_call: TRBV19
cdr3_aa: CASKGRGNEDTEAFF

v_call: TRBV7-9
cdr3_aa: CASSFARGGTGELFF

v_call: TRBV3-1/TRBV3-2
cdr3_aa: CASSRRTSDEQYF

v_call: TRBV9
cdr3_aa: CASSVGLAGTWETQYF

v_call: TRBV29-1
cdr3_aa: CSVEDPIAGNTIYF

v_call: TRBV28
cdr3_aa: CASAGFHEQYF

v_call: TRBV12-5
cdr3_aa: CASAAGAAYNEQFF

v_call: TRBV29-1
cdr3_aa: CSVGTGGRYGYTF

v_call: TRBV29-1
cdr3_aa: CSGRLAGGYNEQFF

v_call: TRBV10-2
cdr3_aa: CASRLGLDNYNEQFF

v_call: TRBV28
cdr3_aa: CASSRGWRLGGNTIYF

v_call: TRBV7-2
cdr3_aa: CASSLEGQWSEKLFF

v_call: TRBV4-2
cdr3_aa: CASSPRGRGAAGTEAFF

v_call: TRBV3-1/TRBV3-2
cdr3_aa: CASSPRGGAGNTIYF

v_call: TRBV19
cdr3_aa: CASRLYGNTGELFF

v_call: TRBV2
cdr3_aa: CASSVYRVGYGYTF

v_call: TRBV7-2
cdr3_aa: CASSPPLPLYEQYF

v_call: TRBV29-1
cdr3_aa: CSGQKLNTEAFF

v_call: TRBV7-2
cdr3_aa: CASSLVLAGVTDTQYF

v_call: TRBV7-9
cdr3_aa: CASSLGHEQFF

v_call: TRBV7-8
cdr3_aa: CASSLEGASWATEAFF

v_call: TRBV5-1
cdr3_aa: CASSFLPGGNQPQHF

v_call: TRBV18
cdr3_aa: CASSLGGNTEAFF

v_call: TRBV10-3
cdr3_aa: CAISSRDYEAFF

v_call: TRBV29-1
cdr3_aa: CSVGTSGSRGEQFF

v_call: TRBV5-1
cdr3_aa: CASSSRDAGNYEQYF

v_call: TRBV30
cdr3_aa: CAWSPSGRSQFF

v_call: TRBV6-5
cdr3_aa: CASSLTGTGGSPLHF

v_call: TRBV11-3
cdr3_aa: CASSRDSQETQYF

v_call: TRBV18
cdr3_aa: CASSPPNGIRVGRRQETQYF

v_call: TRBV5-6
cdr3_aa: CASSFTGTGELFF

v_call: TRBV5-1
cdr3_aa: CASSFGQLGNEQFF

v_call: TRBV6-5
cdr3_aa: CASRVGNTEAFF

v_call: TRBV2
cdr3_aa: CASKSTSGSNEQFF

v_call: TRBV10-3
cdr3_aa: CAISGQGGGTDTQYF

v_call: TRBV19
cdr3_aa: CASRIDITGELFF

v_call: TRBV7-6
cdr3_aa: CASSLGQLETQYF

v_call: TRBV25-1
cdr3_aa: CASTLTGETQYF

v_call: TRBV6-2/TRBV6-3
cdr3_aa: CASSSGQGFGSPLHF

v_call: TRBV6-6
cdr3_aa: CASSYLGQDGQPQHF

v_call: TRBV18
cdr3_aa: CASSVGNQPQHF

v_call: TRBV2
cdr3_aa: CASFWTRGYEQYF

v_call: TRBV24-1
cdr3_aa: CATSDVRQGGYTF

v_call: TRBV10-3
cdr3_aa: CAVWTSRGEDTQYF

v_call: TRBV7-9
cdr3_aa: CASSPARAYEGDTQYF

v_call: TRBV6-1
cdr3_aa: CASSDGLAAAWETQYF

v_call: TRBV5-1
cdr3_aa: CASSSTGHTGELFF